A single T cell receptor (beta chain) is shown here with its context. The antigen remains unidentified. This entry is derived from a study of cytomegalovirus exposure and HLA in healthy donors. Both 60 Vbeta primers and 13 Jbeta primers went into the PCR. Method: immunoSEQ multiplex PCR; TCRdb's copy keeps in-frame clones and lacks some. The sample shows about 170,000 clones, approximately 81% of them seen only once. The CDR3 is 14 residues long. With V trimmed by 7 bases and J by 4 bases, 12 bases remained unmatched. Per the germline V gene, CDR1 is SQVTM and CDR2 is ANQGSEA. Whole-study findings and limits: TRBV6-2, TRBV6-3 and other indistinguishable V segments were excluded. Equally common other TCR beta chains were less clonally expanded than HLA-associated ones, a later analysis found. After further analysis at a later stage, 16,951 TCR beta sequences were associated with HLA alleles at 0.05 false discovery rate. The study found most TCR sequences rare, yet found some public TCRs in many donors.

The TCR was taken from a woman aged 18-30 years in good health and CMV-seronegative. The sequenced sample consisted of PBMCs. The V and J genes are TRBV29-1 and TRBJ2-7; 8 bases agree with TRBD1. The CDR3 loop is CSARVGRGLYEQYF. The CDR3 nucleotides read TGCAGCGCTAGGGTAGGCAGGGGGCTTTACGAGCAGTACTTC.